This passage covers 23 T cell receptor beta chains from one sample sequenced in a study of T-cell reconstitution after alpha-beta-depleted transplantation in children. Preparation of the TCRbeta library used unique molecular identifiers. TCRdb passed the PCR reads through MiXCR, listing each CDR3 protein once. The data contain almost 600,000 distinct CDR3 sequences, 20% to 30% of them singletons. Sequenced material: PBMCs, taken before TCRalphabeta/CD19-depleted stem cell transplant. The receptors derive from a boy under two years old with Wiskott-Aldrich syndrome, due to receive a stem cell transplant.

The V gene is TRBV27, the J gene TRBJ2-3, with D tentatively TRBD1 (6 bases). Germline CDR1 MNHEY, CDR2 SMNVEV (reference sequence). This CDR3 comprises 15 residues. Deletions cut 4 bases from V and 0 bases from J, with 11 bases between. CDR3 protein: CASSSRDTSTDTQYF. CDR3 nucleotides: TGTGCCAGCAGTTCCCGGGACACCAGCACAGATACGCAGTATTTT.

This chain links TRBV7-2 with TRBJ1-1; D not certain. Germline V gene lookup returns CDR1 SGHTA and CDR2 FQGNSA. Trimming took off 1 base at V and 3 bases at J, with 6 bases between the two ends. The CDR3 contains 13 residues. CDR3 in DNA: TGTGCCAGCAGCTTAGAAGGACACACTGAAGCTTTCTTT. Its protein is CASSLEGHTEAFF.

This clonotype was counted between two and nine times. The chain is built from TRBV20-1 and TRBJ2-3; a weak D match, TRBD2 (6 bases). This CDR3 spans 14 amino acids. Trimming removed 2 bases at V and 1 base at J, with 10 bases between. Germline CDR1 is DFQATT and CDR2 is SNEGSKA (reference sequence). The CDR3 DNA follows: TGCAGTGCTAGACGGGGGAGAGGCACAGATACGCAGTATTTT. This codes for CSARRGRGTDTQYF.

This chain joins TRBV3-1 and TRBJ2-7, with TRBD2 matching 11 bases. Germline-derived CDR1 and CDR2 are LGHDT and YNNKEL (reference sequence). This CDR3 region has 15 residues. The V gene end was trimmed by 0 bases and the J gene end by 6 bases; junction bases not matched to a gene: 4. DNA of the CDR3: TGTGCCAGCAGCCAAGAACTAGCGGGAGTCGGCGAGCAGTACTTC. It yields the protein CASSQELAGVGEQYF.

The chain links TRBV4-1 to TRBJ2-3, with D possibly matching TRBD2 (6 bases). This CDR3 has 16 amino acids. With 1 base removed from V and 5 bases from J, the gap between germline ends came to 16 bases. CDR1 and CDR2 (germline): MGHRA, YSYEKL. The CDR3 nucleotides read TGCGCCAGCAGCCAAGGGGGAGGTGGGCCGGGAGATACGCAGTATTTT. It encodes CASSQGGGGPGDTQYF.

The rearrangement joins TRBV12-5 to TRBJ2-2; no clear D gene. CDR1 is LGHNT and CDR2 is FRNRAP in the germline V gene. The germline V and J ends were trimmed by 8 bases and 3 bases, with 7 bases remaining between them. CDR3 length equals 12 residues. The CDR3 protein is CASQVDTGELFF. CDR3 bases: TGTGCTAGTCAGGTCGACACCGGGGAGCTGTTTTTT.

This chain uses TRBV5-1 with TRBJ1-2; D not certain. The CDR3 contains 15 residues. Trimming pared 0 bases from V and 0 bases from J, leaving 9 bases between. The germline V gene has CDR1 SGHRS and CDR2 YFSETQ. CDR3 sequence reads: CASSLDAGTNYGYTF. Written as DNA, the CDR3 is TGCGCCAGCAGCTTGGATGCGGGGACTAACTATGGCTACACCTTC.

This clonotype was seen more than once but under ten times. This rearrangement joins TRBV6-1 to TRBJ1-1, with 9 bases that match TRBD1. The V segment lost 7 bases and the J segment 1 base; nucleotides outside the gene matches: 4. The germline CDR1 and CDR2 sequences are MNHNS and SASEGT. The CDR3 has 14 amino acids. The CDR3 region is CASKDRGRNTEAFF. CDR3 nucleotides: TGTGCCAGCAAGGACAGGGGACGGAACACTGAAGCTTTCTTT.

The genes are TRBV5-1 and TRBJ1-2; 9 bases match TRBD1. With V trimmed by 4 bases and J by 1 base, 14 bases remained unmatched. The CDR3 extends over 18 amino acids. Germline-derived CDR1 and CDR2 are SGHRS and YFSETQ. The CDR3 bases are TGCGCCAGCAGCCCCCAAATCGCCCGGACAGGGGTTAACTATGGCTACACCTTC. The encoded protein is CASSPQIARTGVNYGYTF.

The chain is built from TRBV28 and TRBJ1-6; the D gene is possibly TRBD1 (6 bases). Germline loops: CDR1 MDHEN, CDR2 SYDVKM. The CDR3 is 16 amino acids. V was shortened by 6 bases and J by 8 bases, with 20 bases between the two germline ends. CDR3 amino acids: CASRTMDSLRYSPLHF. CDR3 coding DNA: TGTGCCAGCAGGACTATGGACAGCCTTAGGTATTCACCCCTCCACTTT.

The chain has TRBV20-1 and TRBJ2-1, with 9 bases fitting TRBD2. The CDR3 length is 15 residues. V lost 7 bases to trimming and J lost 4 bases; unmatched junction nucleotides: 11. CDR1 DFQATT and CDR2 SNEGSKA come from the germline V gene (reference sequence). CDR3 amino acids: CSGCRPSGIYNEQFF. In DNA form, the CDR3 reads TGCAGTGGGTGTAGGCCTAGCGGGATTTACAATGAGCAGTTCTTC.

This clonotype was picked up a small number of times. This chain joins TRBV10-3 and TRBJ2-2; no firm D call. This CDR3 is built from 12 residues. Trimming took off 6 bases at V and 4 bases at J, with 6 bases between the two ends. Germline CDR1 is ENHRY and CDR2 is SYGVKD. CDR3 residues: CAISPITGELFF. CDR3 in DNA: TGTGCCATCAGCCCCATCACCGGGGAGCTGTTTTTT.

This clonotype was seen more than once but under ten times. V usage is TRBV12-3 or TRBV12-4 and J usage is TRBJ1-5; 7 bases match TRBD1. V trimming: 6 bases; J trimming: 3 bases; junction bases outside the gene matches: 8. The CDR3 is made up of 15 amino acids. This CDR3 is CASRSLDRYNQPQHF. The CDR3 DNA reads as TGTGCCAGCAGAAGCCTGGACAGGTACAATCAGCCCCAGCATTTT.

V is TRBV10-3 and J is TRBJ2-6; D unresolved. From germline, CDR1 is ENHRY and CDR2 SYGVKD. V was shortened by 4 bases and J by 9 bases, with 10 bases between the two germline ends. The CDR3 runs to 13 residues. CDR3 in amino acids: CAISGDGFNVLTF. CDR3 in DNA: TGTGCCATCAGTGGCGATGGATTCAACGTCCTGACTTTC.

V is TRBV12-3 or TRBV12-4 and J is TRBJ1-1; D perhaps matches TRBD1 (6 bases). The CDR3 totals 14 residues. V lost 6 bases and J lost 1, with 12 bases in between. CDR3 region: CASRVGGKNTEAFF. The CDR3 DNA is TGTGCCAGCAGGGTGGGGGGCAAGAACACTGAAGCTTTCTTT.

The V call is TRBV5-1, the J call TRBJ1-1; TRBD1 matches 9 bases. The germline CDR1 and CDR2 sequences are SGHRS and YFSETQ. CDR3 length equals 13 residues. Trimming cost V 4 bases and J 7 bases; bases outside gene matches: 5. The CDR3 region is CASSPDRGGEAFF. The DNA of the CDR3 is TGCGCCAGCAGCCCGGACAGGGGTGGTGAAGCTTTCTTT.

The rearrangement uses TRBV20-1 and TRBJ2-5; D possibly uses TRBD1 or TRBD2 (5 bases each). The CDR3 extends over 13 amino acids. In germline, CDR1 is DFQATT, CDR2 SNEGSKA (reference sequence). Trimming removed 3 bases at V and 1 base at J, with 9 bases between. CDR3 DNA sequence: TGCAGTGCTAGCGGGGCCCCCCAAGAGACCCAGTACTTC. Its protein is CSASGAPQETQYF.

This clonotype was detected a few times. This chain connects TRBV28 to TRBJ2-5; D not resolved. CDR3 length equals 12 residues. Looked up from germline, CDR1 is MDHEN and CDR2 is SYDVKM. Trimming removed 4 bases at V and 4 bases at J, with 7 bases between. The CDR3 region is CASSWARETQYF. The DNA for the CDR3 is TGTGCCAGCAGTTGGGCTAGAGAGACCCAGTACTTC.

This chain joins TRBV29-1 and TRBJ1-6; TRBD1 matches at 9 bases. The CDR3 covers 12 residues. The ends lost 4 bases at V and 10 bases at J; junction bases unmatched: 2. Germline CDR1 is SQVTM and CDR2 is ANQGSEA. This CDR3 is CSVGDRDSPLHF. The CDR3 bases are TGCAGCGTTGGGGACAGGGACTCACCCCTCCACTTT.

This clonotype was detected a few times. The chain joins TRBV6-1 to TRBJ2-7; no clear D. The CDR3 runs 13 residues. V was clipped by 5 bases and J by 2 bases, with 10 bases between them. Per germline, CDR1 MNHNS and CDR2 SASEGT. The CDR3 sequence is CASSRNPTYEQYF. CDR3 DNA: TGTGCCAGCAGTCGAAACCCAACCTACGAGCAGTACTTC.

The V and J genes are TRBV5-1 and TRBJ1-5, with 7 bases fitting TRBD1. V was pared by 0 bases and J by 8 bases, with 5 bases of the junction left unmatched. This CDR3 region has 14 residues. Germline assignment: CDR1 SGHRS and CDR2 YFSETQ. The CDR3 sequence: CASSLEGAREPQHF. CDR3 sequence (DNA): TGCGCCAGCAGCTTGGAGGGGGCAAGGGAGCCCCAGCATTTT.

This clonotype was observed a few times. This rearrangement joins TRBV7-6 to TRBJ2-1; 8 bases map to TRBD1. V gave up 1 base and J gave up 2 bases; unmatched junction bases: 7. The CDR3 length is 17 residues. Germline V gene sequence: CDR1 SGHVS, CDR2 FNYEAQ. CDR3 in DNA: TGTGCCAGCAGCTTAGACTGGGGGACAGGCGCCTACAATGAGCAGTTCTTC. It encodes CASSLDWGTGAYNEQFF.

The rearrangement links TRBV20-1 to TRBJ2-7; possible D gene TRBD2, 6 bases. The germline V gene encodes CDR1 DFQATT and CDR2 SNEGSKA (reference sequence). V lost 5 bases, J lost 3 bases, and 14 bases lay in between. The CDR3 contains 13 residues. The CDR3 region is CSAGTSRSYEQYF. CDR3 DNA sequence: TGCAGTGCTGGGACTTCCCGAAGCTACGAGCAGTACTTC.